The text below deals with one TCR beta chain. This sample is part of a study of T cell clones after liver transplantation. Assay used: immunoSEQ multiplex PCR; TCRdb lists only in-frame clones, some missing. The repertoire has tens of thousands of clones, roughly 80% of them found once; the top ten carry less than 3.5%. The V and J ends lost 1 base and 0 bases respectively, with 10 bases between them. CDR1 SGHTA and CDR2 FQGNSA come from the germline V gene. This CDR3 contains 15 residues. This receptor was taken from a human patient who received a liver transplant. Among the T cells, some may be from the graft donor. Material: CD4+ T cells from blood, obtained at the 22-month timepoint. J is TRBJ2-7 and V is TRBV7-2; no reliable D call. In DNA, the CDR3 is TGTGCCAGCAGCTTAGGCGGTCGGAGCTCCTACGAGCAGTACTTC. Translated: CASSLGGRSSYEQYF.